This TCR beta chain was observed in a study of T cells in Graves' hyperthyroidism and ophthalmopathy (dated by TCRdb to between 2017 and 2020). Some background on the complete study: Peripheral blood samples were taken at initial diagnosis, before any treatment was given. TCR V-J signatures able to tell the groups apart were searched for in a discovery cohort of 90 to 100 patients, of whom under 45 had Graves' ophthalmopathy and 57 had stable Graves' hyperthyroidism. Whether ophthalmopathy could be predicted prospectively was tested in an independent validation cohort made up of under 20 hyperthyroidism patients plus 17 patients who later progressed to ophthalmopathy. The roughly 100 discovery patients were divided at random into training and test sets in a 7:3 ratio. The study also compared thyroid tissue and blood T-cell repertoires from more than 5 Graves' hyperthyroidism patients. Following sampling, methimazole starting at 30 mg daily was given to hyperthyroidism patients, and high-dose intravenous methylprednisolone was given to ophthalmopathy patients. According to the paper, TCR Vbeta CDR3 sequencing was carried out on about 140 peripheral blood samples, which came from around 43 ophthalmopathy, under 85 hyperthyroidism and approximately 17 progressor patients. Overall study results and their limits: In validation, the model predicted progression to ophthalmopathy with around 71% sensitivity and over 72% specificity, a median of 6.5 months before onset. A 13 V-J signature model separated ophthalmopathy from stable hyperthyroidism, with about 90% sensitivity and 81.08% specificity in cross-validation and 80%/75% in testing. Most expanded thyroid clonotypes (frequency above 0.001) were also found in blood, which suggests that blood repertoires may mirror thyroid immune responses. No statistical method was used to fix the sample size in advance, and group allocation was not hidden from the investigators.

Stable Graves' hyperthyroidism was defined as the absence of progression to ophthalmopathy over 18 months of follow-up. Hyperthyroidism patients were aged 18 to 65 years and newly diagnosed, with disease duration of less than 2 months. The study excluded patients with uncontrolled infections, other autoimmune diseases, pregnancy or lactation. Diagnoses relied on clinical symptoms, serum thyroxine and TRAb, thyroid ultrasound and orbital computed tomography. PBMCs were separated from roughly 9.6 ml of fresh peripheral blood using Ficoll-Paque density gradient centrifugation. Total RNA was extracted using Trizol reagent, and RNA quality was assessed on an Agilent 2100 Bioanalyzer. TCR beta CDR3 regions were amplified from RNA transcripts. The TCR CDR3 was subjected to a first round of RT-PCR using the HTBI primer set and the Qiagen OneStep RT-PCR kit. A second multiplex PCR round built the libraries, followed by size selection and purification. Libraries were sequenced paired-end with 100 bp reads on an Illumina HiSeq2000. As for the original processing: SOAPnuke was used to process the raw data, removing reads that contained adapters or uncalled bases, had a mean Phred below 15, or lacked an exact match to the constant primer or identifier. COPE v1.2.5 was used to merge high-quality paired reads, and clonotypes were defined as unique nucleotide sequences. MiTCR v1.1 was used to align clonotypes to the IMGT TRBV, TRBD and TRBJ reference segments. The analysis was restricted to V-J combinations with a frequency above 0.0001, which together covered over 99% of the repertoires. The TCS score was defined as F50 (clonal expansion) divided by E x V (chaos), with BLOSUM62-based TCRdist calculated between CDR3 peptides within each V-J. Welch's t-statistics and random forest reduced 514 V-J features to roughly 13, which were used in a naive Bayes classifier (R e1071). TCRdb reran the public reads through fastp at Q25 and MiXCR, keeping productive beta chains. Each entry is one CDR3 protein sequence, shown with its most common DNA and genes. The V and J calls reflect TCRdb's pipeline rather than the authors' work. This sample has some 620,000 distinct CDR3 sequences in its table, and under 20% of those were observed once. The top ten constitute around 4% of the sample.

Regarding this clonotype: There is no known antigen for this receptor. No base quality information exists; no much larger clone differs at one position.

The germline V end is reduced by 5 bases and the J end by 7 bases; junction bases left unmatched: 10. The germline V gene supplies CDR1 MRHNA and CDR2 SNTAGT. Including cysteine and phenylalanine, the CDR3 has 16 amino acids. The kept DNA is CDR3 alone, 48 bases in frame from the first base. The sequence came from a woman under 40 with Graves' hyperthyroidism. This receptor chain uses TRBV6-4 and TRBJ2-1; 11 bases in the middle match TRBD2. The sample comprised blood. The sequenced DNA is TGTGCCAGCAGTCTCACCGGGACTAGCGGAACTAATGAGCAGTTCTTC. Translated, this gives CASSLTGTSGTNEQFF.